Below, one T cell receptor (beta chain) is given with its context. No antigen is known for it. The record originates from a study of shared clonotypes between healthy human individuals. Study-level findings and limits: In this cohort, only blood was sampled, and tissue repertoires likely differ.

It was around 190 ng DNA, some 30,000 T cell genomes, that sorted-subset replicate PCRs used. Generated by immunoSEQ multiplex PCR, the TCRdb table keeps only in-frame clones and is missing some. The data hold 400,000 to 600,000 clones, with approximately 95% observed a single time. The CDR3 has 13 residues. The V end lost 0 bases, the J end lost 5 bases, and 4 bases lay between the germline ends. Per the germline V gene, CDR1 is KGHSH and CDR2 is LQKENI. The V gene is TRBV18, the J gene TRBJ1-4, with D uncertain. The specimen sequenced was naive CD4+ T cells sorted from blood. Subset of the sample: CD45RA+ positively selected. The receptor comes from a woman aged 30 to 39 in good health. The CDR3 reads CASSPPSNEKLFF. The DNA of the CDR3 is TGTGCCAGCTCACCACCCTCAAATGAAAAACTGTTTTTT.